A single sample gave rise to the 25 T cell receptor beta chains below, sequenced in a study of Tregs in tolerant kidney transplant recipients. Using immunoSEQ multiplex PCR, the repertoire was profiled, and TCRdb retains in-frame clones only, with some absent. The sample has around 230,000 clones; around 82% are singletons. The sample comprised CD4+ T cells from blood. The receptors were gathered from a human donor in good health.

J is TRBJ2-3 and V is TRBV11-3; 9 nucleotides agree with TRBD2. The junction had 10 bases not matched to a gene; V was cut back by 6 bases and J by 3 bases. Looked up from germline, CDR1 is SGHNT and CDR2 is YENEEA. This CDR3 is 16 amino acids long. The CDR3 sequence is CASRLLAGAWTDTQYF. The CDR3 DNA follows: TGTGCCAGCAGGTTATTAGCGGGAGCTTGGACAGATACGCAGTATTTT.

The gene calls are TRBV7-8 and TRBJ2-7; 7 positions match TRBD1. This CDR3 has 18 residues. Losses at the gene ends were 3 bases for V and 0 bases for J; bases not matched to a gene: 14. CDR1 and CDR2 (germline): SGHVS, FQNEAQ. The CDR3 protein is CASSFTFIRGDSSYEQYF. As DNA, the CDR3 is TGTGCCAGCAGCTTTACCTTCATCAGAGGGGACAGCTCCTACGAGCAGTACTTC.

The V gene is TRBV6-6, the J gene TRBJ2-7, with 12 bases identical to TRBD2. Germline trimming cut 0 bases from V and 1 base from J; bases unmatched to any gene: 1. The germline V gene has CDR1 MNHNY and CDR2 SVGAGI (reference sequence). CDR3 size: 16 residues. The CDR3 spells CASSYSGLAGSYEQYF. The CDR3 DNA sequence: TGTGCCAGCAGTTACTCAGGACTAGCGGGGTCCTACGAGCAGTACTTC.

The chain joins TRBV7-2 to TRBJ2-7; 8 bases are a match to TRBD1. CDR1 SGHTA and CDR2 FQGNSA come from the germline V gene. The CDR3 has 17 residues. V lost 1 base to trimming and J lost 3 bases; unmatched junction nucleotides: 11. CDR3 sequence: CASSLGVGQGDGYEQYF. CDR3 nucleotide sequence: TGTGCCAGCAGCTTAGGGGTAGGACAGGGCGATGGCTACGAGCAGTACTTC. Full variable domain (remainder filled in from reference TRBV7-2 and TRBJ2-7): GAGVSQSPSNKVTEKGKDVELRCDPISGHTALYWYRQSLGQGLEFLIYFQGNSAPDKSGLPSDRFSAERTGGSVSTLTIQRTQQEDSAVYLCASSLGVGQGDGYEQYFGPGTRLTVT.

The rearrangement joins TRBV7-9 to TRBJ2-7; 7 bases map to TRBD1. Germline V gene sequence: CDR1 SEHNR, CDR2 FQNEAQ (reference sequence). The CDR3 is 15 amino acids. V gave up 1 base and J gave up 7 bases; unmatched junction bases: 10. CDR3 amino acids: CASSLGGGGLGEQYF. The CDR3 DNA is TGTGCCAGCAGCTTAGGAGGGGGCGGCCTGGGGGAGCAGTACTTC.

This clone was observed a handful of times. As DNA, the CDR3 is TGTGCCAGTAGTATCCTCCTCGGGGCTTTCGAGCAGTACTTC. Amino acids: CASSILLGAFEQYF. The chain employs TRBV19 and TRBJ2-7, with D perhaps matching TRBD1 or TRBD2 (5 bases each). The germline V gene encodes CDR1 LNHDA and CDR2 SQIVND (reference sequence). This CDR3 spans 14 amino acids. V lost 3 bases to trimming and J lost 6 bases, with 15 bases between them. Using reference TRBV19 and TRBJ2-7 for the parts outside the CDR3, the full variable domain is DGGITQSPKYLFRKEGQNVTLSCEQNLNHDAMYWYRQDPGQGLRLIYYSQIVNDFQKGDIAEGYSVSREKKESFPLTVTSAQKNPTAFYLCASSILLGAFEQYFGPGTRLTVT.

The chain combines TRBV11-2 with TRBJ2-4, with a weak D call TRBD2 (6 bases). The germline V gene encodes CDR1 SGHAT and CDR2 FQNNGV. The CDR3 extends over 15 amino acids. The V and J ends lost 1 base and 2 bases respectively, with 9 bases between them. CDR3 residues: CASSLGAGTKNIQYF. The CDR3 DNA reads as TGTGCCAGCAGCTTAGGGGCGGGGACCAAAAACATTCAGTACTTC.

V is TRBV4-2 and J is TRBJ2-7; 7 positions match TRBD1. From germline, CDR1 is LGHNA and CDR2 YNFKEQ. The trim removed 4 bases at V and 0 bases at J, leaving 6 bases unmatched. This CDR3 spans 15 amino acids. This CDR3 is CASSPSRDSSYEQYF. CDR3 DNA: TGTGCCAGCAGCCCTTCTAGGGACAGCTCCTACGAGCAGTACTTC.

The V call is TRBV7-6, the J call TRBJ2-2; 8 bases align to TRBD2. CDR3 length equals 16 residues. With V trimmed by 3 bases and J by 3 bases, 6 bases remained unmatched. Germline V gene sequence: CDR1 SGHVS, CDR2 FNYEAQ. The DNA for the CDR3 is TGTGCCAGCAGCTTCCCTCTAGCGGGCTACACCGGGGAGCTGTTTTTT. This encodes CASSFPLAGYTGELFF.

This chain uses TRBV11-3 with TRBJ2-1; no clear D. CDR3 size: 15 residues. Trimming stripped 5 bases from V and 2 bases from J, with 13 bases between. CDR1 and CDR2 from the germline V gene are SGHNT and YENEEA. The CDR3 DNA sequence: TGTGCCAGCAGCACTGGGGTCTTACCCTACAATGAGCAGTTCTTC. Translation: CASSTGVLPYNEQFF.

The rearrangement links TRBV4-2 to TRBJ2-3, with 9 bases identical to TRBD1. Per germline, CDR1 LGHNA and CDR2 YNFKEQ. CDR3 length: 16 residues. Losses at the gene ends were 4 bases for V and 3 bases for J; bases not matched to a gene: 8. The CDR3 coding sequence is TGTGCCAGCAGCCCCACCGGGACAGGGACGACAGATACGCAGTATTTT. It is translated as CASSPTGTGTTDTQYF.

The rearrangement uses TRBV27 and TRBJ1-5; D may be TRBD1 (5 bases). The CDR3 sequence is 15 residues long. Trimming took 6 bases from V and 0 from J, leaving 12 bases between them. The germline CDR1 and CDR2 sequences are MNHEY and SMNVEV (reference sequence). As DNA, the CDR3 is TGTGCCAGCAGGGGAACAGGCTATAGCAATCAGCCCCAGCATTTT. It specifies CASRGTGYSNQPQHF.

The rearrangement uses TRBV5-5 and TRBJ1-5; D is unresolved. V gave up 4 bases and J gave up 2 bases, with 13 bases separating them. CDR3 length: 15 residues. The V gene's germline CDR1 is SGHKS and CDR2 YYEKEE (reference sequence). CDR3 DNA sequence: TGTGCCAGCAGCCCTACAGCGGTGGGCAATCAGCCCCAGCATTTT. It is translated as CASSPTAVGNQPQHF.

The V call is TRBV18, the J call TRBJ1-5, with TRBD1 as a possible D gene (6 bases). Trimming shortened V by 3 bases and J by 4 bases, and 10 bases separated the two germline ends. Germline V gene data show CDR1 as KGHSH and CDR2 as LQKENI. This CDR3 is built from 14 residues. In nucleotides, the CDR3 is TGTGCCAGCTCACCTGCAGGGGATAATCAGCCCCAGCATTTT. This translates into CASSPAGDNQPQHF.

This clone was found a few times. The chain uses TRBV19 and TRBJ2-5, with D perhaps TRBD2 (5 bases). The CDR3 consists of 14 residues. Trimming left V 3 bases short and J 1 base short, with 9 bases between. Germline V gives CDR1 LNHDA, CDR2 SQIVND (reference sequence). CDR3 DNA: TGTGCCAGTAGTATTTACGCGGGCCAAGAGACCCAGTACTTC. Translation gives CASSIYAGQETQYF. The full variable domain, its missing parts supplied by reference TRBV19 and TRBJ2-5, is DGGITQSPKYLFRKEGQNVTLSCEQNLNHDAMYWYRQDPGQGLRLIYYSQIVNDFQKGDIAEGYSVSREKKESFPLTVTSAQKNPTAFYLCASSIYAGQETQYFGPGTRLLVL.

The chain has TRBV7-2 and TRBJ2-1, with a possible D match to TRBD1 (6 bases). This CDR3 region has 15 residues. Trimming removed 1 base at V and 4 bases at J, with 11 bases between. From germline, CDR1 is SGHTA and CDR2 FQGNSA. The CDR3, as DNA: TGTGCCAGCAGCTTAGAATGGACAGCATACAATGAGCAGTTCTTC. Its translation is CASSLEWTAYNEQFF.

This clone was seen more than once but under ten times. The chain combines TRBV19 with TRBJ2-2; D is unclear. V lost 6 bases and J lost 3, with 14 bases in between. CDR1 LNHDA and CDR2 SQIVND come from the germline V gene (reference sequence). This CDR3 is 15 amino acids long. CDR3 region: CASSRLVGYTGELFF. CDR3 in DNA: TGTGCCAGTAGCCGATTAGTGGGGTACACCGGGGAGCTGTTTTTT.

This clone was picked up a small number of times. The gene calls are TRBV2 and TRBJ2-2; D may be TRBD2 (5 bases). V shed 3 bases and J shed 4 bases, with 18 bases lying between them. Germline CDR1 SNHLY, CDR2 FYNNEI. The CDR3 has 17 amino acids. In DNA form, the CDR3 reads TGTGCCAGCAGTGACCAAGGCGCAGGACTGAGCACCGGGGAGCTGTTTTTT. Translating gives CASSDQGAGLSTGELFF.

The V gene is TRBV2, the J gene TRBJ2-7; D is unclear. The ends were cut back, 1 base at V and 7 bases at J, with 5 bases in the middle. There are 11 residues in the CDR3. The germline V gene has CDR1 SNHLY and CDR2 FYNNEI. The DNA of the CDR3 is TGTGCCAGCAGTGAAGTGGGGGAGCAGTACTTC. As protein: CASSEVGEQYF.

Only one count was recorded for this clone. The chain joins TRBV7-3 to TRBJ2-3; the match to TRBD2 covers 10 bases. V was clipped by 4 bases and J by 4 bases; unmatched bases: 11. Germline V lookup: CDR1 SGHTA, CDR2 FQGTGA. This CDR3 region has 17 residues. For the CDR3, the DNA is TGTGCCAGCAGCTCGGGACCTAGCGGGGGCCTTTCAGATACGCAGTATTTT. Its protein is CASSSGPSGGLSDTQYF.

On this clone itself: Additional DNA sequences in this sample encode the identical CDR3. V and J are TRBV7-9 and TRBJ2-3, with D uncertain. The CDR3 loop spans 11 amino acids. Trimming pared 2 bases from V and 3 bases from J, leaving 0 bases between. From germline, CDR1 is SEHNR and CDR2 FQNEAQ (reference sequence). CDR3 in amino acids: CASSLTDTQYF. The CDR3 nucleotides are TGTGCCAGCAGCTTAACAGATACGCAGTATTTT.

This chain uses TRBV7-2 with TRBJ2-1; D remains ambiguous. Germline-derived CDR1 and CDR2 are SGHTA and FQGNSA. The CDR3 has 13 amino acids. Between the trimmed V and J ends, which lost 1 base and 4 bases, there was a span of 5 bases. CDR3: CASSLGQYNEQFF. The CDR3 nucleotides are TGTGCCAGCAGCTTAGGGCAGTACAATGAGCAGTTCTTC.

The chain couples TRBV5-8 to TRBJ1-5; the D is unclear. The V gene lost 0 bases and the J gene lost 3 bases, with 10 bases spanning the gap. Germline V CDR1 and CDR2: SGHTS, YDEGEE. The CDR3 length is 15 residues. CDR3 protein: CASSLGPQTNQPQHF. The CDR3 DNA reads TGTGCCAGCAGCTTGGGCCCCCAGACCAATCAGCCCCAGCATTTT.

The gene calls are TRBV6-5 and TRBJ2-3; D unclear. The CDR3 runs 12 residues. From germline, CDR1 is MNHEY and CDR2 SVGAGI. The V gene lost 8 bases and the J gene lost 4 bases, with 10 bases spanning the gap. CDR3 nucleotides: TGTGCCAGCGGGTCGTTGGCAGATACGCAGTATTTT. It translates to CASGSLADTQYF.

The V and J genes are TRBV7-9 and TRBJ2-7; D gene ambiguous. CDR1 is SEHNR, CDR2 FQNEAQ, per germline (reference sequence). V lost 5 bases to trimming and J lost 0 bases, with 11 bases between them. The CDR3 has 14 residues. Here the CDR3 reads CASSPRHNSYEQYF. The CDR3 DNA is TGTGCCAGCAGCCCAAGGCACAACTCCTACGAGCAGTACTTC.